The present entry profiles one T cell receptor beta chain with its context. The entry originates in a study of blood T cell repertoires in COVID-19. About the study: T cells, B-cell-depleted T cells, or PBMCs provided the cDNA or gDNA that served as material.

Everyone who took part was about 18 to 89 years old, and they came from roughly 25 US areas. There are 14 residues in the CDR3. From germline, CDR1 is MNHEY and CDR2 SVGAGI. V trimming: 2 bases; J trimming: 5 bases; junction bases outside the gene matches: 5. Source study methods: Amplifying reference gene primers gave estimates of nucleated cell counts. Profiled with immunoSEQ multiplex PCR; TCRdb holds only in-frame clones, not every one. The V and J calls and clone size are taken from that table; D and trimming were inferred from the DNA. The sample has a few hundred thousand clones, 70% to 90% seen once.

This sequence originates from a young woman who had recovered from COVID-19. The chain joins TRBV6-5 to TRBJ1-2, with 7 positions matching TRBD1. Sequenced: PBMCs or T cells enriched from blood (not recorded which). The chain's CDR3 is CASSYAPGGYGYTF. The CDR3 region has the DNA TGTGCCAGCAGTTACGCCCCAGGGGGTTATGGCTACACCTTC.